This T cell receptor beta chain emerged from a study of cytomegalovirus exposure and HLA in healthy donors. Notes on the study in general: First-cohort TCR clusters tended to co-occur in the roughly 120 validation repertoires, a later analysis found. Some TCR beta chains (roughly 150 of them) were listed as cytomegalovirus-associated.

The donors were part of the 120-subject validation cohort, which stood apart from the roughly 640-subject first cohort. Remarks on this clone: Its antigen remains unidentified.

The CDR3 is made up of 15 amino acids. Germline V gene data show CDR1 as SGHAT and CDR2 as FQNNGV. V was pared by 5 bases and J by 5 bases, with 18 bases between. TCRdb's table, derived via immunoSEQ multiplex PCR, lists solely in-frame clones and lacks some. The data hold around 130,000 clones, with around nine tenths observed a single time. V and J are TRBV11-2 and TRBJ2-5; a weak D match, TRBD1 (7 bases). This receptor was taken from a man aged 25 to 40 in good health and CMV-seronegative. The sample consisted of PBMCs. CDR3 protein: CASSPQGGKTETQYF. CDR3 nucleotides: TGTGCCAGCAGCCCCCAGGGGGGCAAGACGGAGACCCAGTACTTC.